One and the same sample provided the 2 T cell receptor beta chains below, sequenced in a study of T cell responses to AZD1222 COVID-19 vaccine. Clones were sequenced by immunoSEQ multiplex PCR, and TCRdb holds only the in-frame ones, with some missing. The sample includes around 100,000 clones, around nine tenths of them seen just once. The sample in question was peripheral blood, obtained on day 0 of AZD1222 vaccination. Receptor source: an adult in good health.

The chain carries TRBV6-5 and TRBJ2-4; D is ambiguous. The length of the CDR3 is 15 residues. V was trimmed by 0 bases and J by 5 bases, leaving 11 bases between them. Germline loops: CDR1 MNHEY, CDR2 SVGAGI. The CDR3 sequence: CASSYSLGGQNIQYF. The CDR3 DNA sequence: TGTGCCAGCAGTTACTCGCTCGGTGGCCAAAACATTCAGTACTTC.

The genes are TRBV7-8 and TRBJ2-2, with TRBD2 matching 7 bases. CDR3 length: 16 amino acids. J lost 5 bases, V lost 7 bases, and 13 bases had no gene match. Germline assignment: CDR1 SGHVS and CDR2 FQNEAQ. CDR3 in DNA: TGTGCCAGCACCAAGGAGGCGGGGGTGCGTACCGGGGAGCTGTTTTTT. Encoded protein: CASTKEAGVRTGELFF.